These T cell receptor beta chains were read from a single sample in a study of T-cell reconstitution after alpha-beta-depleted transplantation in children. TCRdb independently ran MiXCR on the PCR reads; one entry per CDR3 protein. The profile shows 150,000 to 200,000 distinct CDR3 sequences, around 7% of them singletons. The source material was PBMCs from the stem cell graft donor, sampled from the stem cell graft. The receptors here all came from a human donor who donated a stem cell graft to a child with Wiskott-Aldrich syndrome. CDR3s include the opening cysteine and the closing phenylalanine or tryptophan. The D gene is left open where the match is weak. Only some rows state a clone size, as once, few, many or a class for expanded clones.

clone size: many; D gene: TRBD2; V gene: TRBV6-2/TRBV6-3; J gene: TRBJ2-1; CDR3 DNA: TGTGCCAGCAACAAGGGACTAGCGTTCAATGAGCAGTTCTTC; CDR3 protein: CASNKGLAFNEQFF
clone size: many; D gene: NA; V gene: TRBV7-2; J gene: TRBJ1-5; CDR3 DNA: TGTGCCAGCGGGGTCGTTAGCAATCAGCCCCAGCATTTT; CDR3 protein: CASGVVSNQPQHF
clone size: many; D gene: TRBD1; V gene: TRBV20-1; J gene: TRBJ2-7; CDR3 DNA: TGCAGTGCTAGGCGAGGACAGGTGGACGAGCAGTACTTC; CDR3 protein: CSARRGQVDEQYF
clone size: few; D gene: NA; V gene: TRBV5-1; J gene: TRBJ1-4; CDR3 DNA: TGCGCCAGCAGCTTCGCTGGTGGTGCCCCCTCCGGAGTGGGTGAAAAACTGTTTTTT; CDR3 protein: CASSFAGGAPSGVGEKLFF
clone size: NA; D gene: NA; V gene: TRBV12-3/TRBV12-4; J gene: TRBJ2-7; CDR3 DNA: TGTGCCAGCAGCCCCTACGGCGAGCCCTACGAGCAGTACTTC; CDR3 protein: CASSPYGEPYEQYF
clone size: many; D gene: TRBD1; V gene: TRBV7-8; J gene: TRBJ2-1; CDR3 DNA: TGTGCCAGCAGCGAGACAGGGGTATCCTACAATGAGCAGTTCTTC; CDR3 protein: CASSETGVSYNEQFF
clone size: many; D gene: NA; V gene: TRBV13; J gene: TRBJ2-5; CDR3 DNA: TGTGCCAGCAGCTTTCGACAACTCCAAGAGACCCAGTACTTC; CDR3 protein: CASSFRQLQETQYF
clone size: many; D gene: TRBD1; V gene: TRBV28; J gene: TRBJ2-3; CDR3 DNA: TGTGCCAGCAGTGATCGGACAGGGCGGGATACGCAGTATTTT; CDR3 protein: CASSDRTGRDTQYF
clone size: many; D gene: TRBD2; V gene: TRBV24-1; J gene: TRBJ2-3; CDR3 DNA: TGTGCCACCAGTGTTTTGGGGGGGACAGATACGCAGTATTTT; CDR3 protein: CATSVLGGTDTQYF
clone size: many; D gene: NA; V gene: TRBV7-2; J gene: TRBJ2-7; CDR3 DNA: TGTGCCAGCAGCTCAGGAACTGGCGAGCAGTACTTC; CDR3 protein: CASSSGTGEQYF